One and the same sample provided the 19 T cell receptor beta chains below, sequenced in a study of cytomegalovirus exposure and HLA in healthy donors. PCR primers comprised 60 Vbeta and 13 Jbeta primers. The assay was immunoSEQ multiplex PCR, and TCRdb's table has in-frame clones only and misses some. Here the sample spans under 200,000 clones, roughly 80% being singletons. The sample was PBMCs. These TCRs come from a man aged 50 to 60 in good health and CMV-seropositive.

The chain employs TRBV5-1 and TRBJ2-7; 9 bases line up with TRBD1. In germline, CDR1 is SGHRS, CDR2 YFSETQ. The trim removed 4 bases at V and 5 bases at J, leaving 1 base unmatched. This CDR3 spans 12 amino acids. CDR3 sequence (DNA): TGCGCCAGCAGCCGGACAGGGGACGAGCAGTACTTC. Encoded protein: CASSRTGDEQYF.

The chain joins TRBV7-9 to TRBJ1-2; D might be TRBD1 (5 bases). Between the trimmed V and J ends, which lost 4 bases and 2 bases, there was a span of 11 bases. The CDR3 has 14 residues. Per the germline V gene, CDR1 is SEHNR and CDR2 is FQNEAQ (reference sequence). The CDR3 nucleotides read TGTGCCAGCAGCTCTCTCCAGGGAAACTATGGCTACACCTTC. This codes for CASSSLQGNYGYTF.

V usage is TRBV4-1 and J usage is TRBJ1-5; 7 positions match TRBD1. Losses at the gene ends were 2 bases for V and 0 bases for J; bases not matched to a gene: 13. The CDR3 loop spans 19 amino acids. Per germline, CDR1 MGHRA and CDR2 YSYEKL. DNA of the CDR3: TGCGCCAGCAGCCAACAGGGGACAGCCCCGACCAATAGCAATCAGCCCCAGCATTTT. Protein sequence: CASSQQGTAPTNSNQPQHF.

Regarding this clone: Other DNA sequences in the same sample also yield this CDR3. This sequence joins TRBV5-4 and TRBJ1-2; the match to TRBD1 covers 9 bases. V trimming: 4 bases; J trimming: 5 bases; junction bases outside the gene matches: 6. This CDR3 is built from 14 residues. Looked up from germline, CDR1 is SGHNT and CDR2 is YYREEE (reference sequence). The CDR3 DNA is TGTGCCAGCAGCCCGGGACAGGGAGATTATGGCTACACCTTC. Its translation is CASSPGQGDYGYTF.

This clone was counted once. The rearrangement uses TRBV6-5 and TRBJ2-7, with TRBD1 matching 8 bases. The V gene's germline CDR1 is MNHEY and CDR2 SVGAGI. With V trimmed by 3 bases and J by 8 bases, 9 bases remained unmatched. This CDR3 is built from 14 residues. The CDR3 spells CASSYRDRPLKQYF. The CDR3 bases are TGTGCCAGCAGTTATCGGGACAGGCCCTTGAAGCAGTACTTC.

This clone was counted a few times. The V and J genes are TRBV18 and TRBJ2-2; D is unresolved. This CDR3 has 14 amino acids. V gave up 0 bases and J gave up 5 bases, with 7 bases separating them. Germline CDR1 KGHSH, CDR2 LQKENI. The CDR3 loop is CASSPPTRTGELFF. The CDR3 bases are TGTGCCAGCTCACCACCGACACGAACCGGGGAGCTGTTTTTT.

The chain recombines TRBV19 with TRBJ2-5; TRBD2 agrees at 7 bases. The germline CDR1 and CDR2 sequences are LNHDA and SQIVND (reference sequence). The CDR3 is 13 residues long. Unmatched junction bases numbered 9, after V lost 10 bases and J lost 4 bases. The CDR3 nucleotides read TGTGCCACCGGGGAGGGGCCGTCAGAGACCCAGTACTTC. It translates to CATGEGPSETQYF. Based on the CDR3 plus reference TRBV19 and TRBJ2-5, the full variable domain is DGGITQSPKYLFRKEGQNVTLSCEQNLNHDAMYWYRQDPGQGLRLIYYSQIVNDFQKGDIAEGYSVSREKKESFPLTVTSAQKNPTAFYLCATGEGPSETQYFGPGTRLLVL.

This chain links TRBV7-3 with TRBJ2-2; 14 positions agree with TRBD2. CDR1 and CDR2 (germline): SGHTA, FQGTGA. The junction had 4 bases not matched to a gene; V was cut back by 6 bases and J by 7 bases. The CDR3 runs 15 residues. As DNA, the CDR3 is TGTGCCAGCAGAGGACTAGCGGGGGGCGTCGGGGAGCTGTTTTTT. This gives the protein CASRGLAGGVGELFF.

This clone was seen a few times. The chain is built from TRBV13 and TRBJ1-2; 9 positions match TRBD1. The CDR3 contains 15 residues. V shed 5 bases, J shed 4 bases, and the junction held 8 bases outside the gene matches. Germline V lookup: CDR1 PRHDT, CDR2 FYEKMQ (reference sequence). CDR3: CASSTGTGLVYGYTF. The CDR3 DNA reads TGTGCCAGCAGCACCGGGACAGGGTTGGTCTATGGCTACACCTTC.

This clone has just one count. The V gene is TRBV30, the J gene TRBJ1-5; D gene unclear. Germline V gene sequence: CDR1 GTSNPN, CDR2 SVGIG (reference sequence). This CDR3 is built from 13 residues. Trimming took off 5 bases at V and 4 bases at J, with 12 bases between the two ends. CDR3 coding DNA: TGTGCCTGGTCCCCCGGAGGGAATCAGCCCCAGCATTTT. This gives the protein CAWSPGGNQPQHF.

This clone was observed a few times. The CDR3 nucleotides are TGTGCCAGCAGCTTGGATGAAGGAGGCGATAATGAAAAACTGTTTTTT. Amino acids: CASSLDEGGDNEKLFF. The chain employs TRBV5-4 and TRBJ1-4, with D uncertain. The CDR3 covers 16 residues. Trimming cost V 0 bases and J 4 bases, with 13 bases left between them. CDR1 SGHNT and CDR2 YYREEE come from the germline V gene (reference sequence).

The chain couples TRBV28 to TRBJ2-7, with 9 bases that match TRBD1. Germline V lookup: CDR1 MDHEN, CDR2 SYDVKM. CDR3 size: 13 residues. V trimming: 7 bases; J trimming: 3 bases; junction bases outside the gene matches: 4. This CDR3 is CASTQGAIYEQYF. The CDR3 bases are TGTGCCAGCACACAGGGGGCAATCTACGAGCAGTACTTC.

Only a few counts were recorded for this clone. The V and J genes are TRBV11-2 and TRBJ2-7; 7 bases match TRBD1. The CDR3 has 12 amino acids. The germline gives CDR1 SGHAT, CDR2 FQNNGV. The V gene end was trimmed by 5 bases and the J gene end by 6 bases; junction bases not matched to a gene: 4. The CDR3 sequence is CASSPQGPEQYF. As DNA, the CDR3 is TGTGCCAGCAGCCCACAGGGGCCCGAGCAGTACTTC.

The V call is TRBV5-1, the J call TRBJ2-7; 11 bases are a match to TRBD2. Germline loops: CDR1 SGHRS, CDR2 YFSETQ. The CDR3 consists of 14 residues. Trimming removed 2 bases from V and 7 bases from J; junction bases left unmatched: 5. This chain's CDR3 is CASSFTSGGREQYF. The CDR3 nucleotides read TGCGCCAGCAGCTTTACTAGCGGGGGAAGGGAGCAGTACTTC.

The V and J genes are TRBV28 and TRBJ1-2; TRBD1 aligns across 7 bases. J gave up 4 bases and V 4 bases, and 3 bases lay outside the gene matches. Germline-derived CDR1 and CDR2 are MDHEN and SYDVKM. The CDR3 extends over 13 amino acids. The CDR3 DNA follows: TGTGCCAGCAGTTCTGGGGACAGCTATGGCTACACCTTC. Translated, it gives CASSSGDSYGYTF.

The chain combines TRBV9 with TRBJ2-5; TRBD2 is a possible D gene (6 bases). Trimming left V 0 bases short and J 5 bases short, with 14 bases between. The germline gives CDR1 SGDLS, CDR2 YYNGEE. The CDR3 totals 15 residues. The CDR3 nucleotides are TGTGCCAGCAGCGTAGCCCCCTCGGGGGAGGAGACCCAGTACTTC. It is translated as CASSVAPSGEETQYF.

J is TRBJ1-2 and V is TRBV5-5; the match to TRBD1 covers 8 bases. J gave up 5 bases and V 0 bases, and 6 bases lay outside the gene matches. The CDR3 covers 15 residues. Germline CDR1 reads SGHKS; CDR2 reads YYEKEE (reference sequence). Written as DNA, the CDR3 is TGTGCCAGCAGCTTGGCCAGGACAGGGACGTATGGCTACACCTTC. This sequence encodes CASSLARTGTYGYTF.

The CDR3 DNA reads TGCGCCAGCAGCCAAGATAGGGGTTCGAGTACTCAGCCCCAGCATTTT. Encoded protein: CASSQDRGSSTQPQHF. The V call is TRBV4-3, the J call TRBJ1-5; weak D call: TRBD1 (5 bases). Germline loops: CDR1 LGHNA, CDR2 YSLEER. The length of the CDR3 is 16 residues. Deletions cut 0 bases from V and 6 bases from J, with 15 bases between.

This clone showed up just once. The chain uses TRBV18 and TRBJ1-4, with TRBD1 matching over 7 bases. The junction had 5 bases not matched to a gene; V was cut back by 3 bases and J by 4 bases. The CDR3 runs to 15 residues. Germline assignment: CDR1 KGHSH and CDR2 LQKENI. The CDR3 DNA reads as TGTGCCAGCTCACCCCCGGGACAGCGTAATGAAAAACTGTTTTTT. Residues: CASSPPGQRNEKLFF.